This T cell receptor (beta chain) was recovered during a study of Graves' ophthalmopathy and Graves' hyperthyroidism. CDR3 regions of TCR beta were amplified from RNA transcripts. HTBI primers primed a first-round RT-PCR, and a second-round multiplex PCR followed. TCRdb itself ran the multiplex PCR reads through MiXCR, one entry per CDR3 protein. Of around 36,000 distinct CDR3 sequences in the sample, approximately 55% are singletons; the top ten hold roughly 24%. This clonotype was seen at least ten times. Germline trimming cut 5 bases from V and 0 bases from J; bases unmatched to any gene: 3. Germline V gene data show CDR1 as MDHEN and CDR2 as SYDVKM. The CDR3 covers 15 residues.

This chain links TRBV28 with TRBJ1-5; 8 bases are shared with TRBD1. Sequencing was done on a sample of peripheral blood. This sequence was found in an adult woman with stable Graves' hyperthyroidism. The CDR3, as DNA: TGTGCCAGCAGTCTTGGACAGGGTAGCAATCAGCCCCAGCATTTT. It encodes CASSLGQGSNQPQHF. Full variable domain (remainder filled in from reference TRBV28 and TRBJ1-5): DVKVTQSSRYLVKRTGEKVFLECVQDMDHENMFWYRQDPGLGLRLIYFSYDVKMKEKGDIPEGYSVSREKKERFSLILESASTNQTSMYLCASSLGQGSNQPQHFGDGTRLSIL.